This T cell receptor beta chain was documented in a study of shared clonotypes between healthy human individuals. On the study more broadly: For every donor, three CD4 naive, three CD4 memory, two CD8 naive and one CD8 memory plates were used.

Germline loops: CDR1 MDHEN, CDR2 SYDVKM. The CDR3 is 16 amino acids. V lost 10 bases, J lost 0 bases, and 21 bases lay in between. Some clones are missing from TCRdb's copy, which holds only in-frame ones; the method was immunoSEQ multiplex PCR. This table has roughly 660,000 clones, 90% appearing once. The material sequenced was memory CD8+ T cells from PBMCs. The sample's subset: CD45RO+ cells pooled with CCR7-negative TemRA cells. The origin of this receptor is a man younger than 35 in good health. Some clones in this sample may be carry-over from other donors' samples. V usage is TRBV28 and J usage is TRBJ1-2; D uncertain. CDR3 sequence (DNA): TGTGCCATATGGACGCCGGCGGGAGCTACTAACTATGGCTACACCTTC. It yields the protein CAIWTPAGATNYGYTF.